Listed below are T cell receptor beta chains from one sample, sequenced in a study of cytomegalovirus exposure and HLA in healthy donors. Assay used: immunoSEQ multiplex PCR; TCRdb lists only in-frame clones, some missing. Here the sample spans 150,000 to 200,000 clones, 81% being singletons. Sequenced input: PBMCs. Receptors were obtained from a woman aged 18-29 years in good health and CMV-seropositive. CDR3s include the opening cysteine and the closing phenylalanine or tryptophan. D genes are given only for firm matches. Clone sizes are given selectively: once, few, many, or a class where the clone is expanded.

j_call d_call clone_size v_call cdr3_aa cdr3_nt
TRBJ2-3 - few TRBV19 CASSIDRRDTQYF TGTGCCAGTAGTATAGATCGTCGGGATACGCAGTATTTT
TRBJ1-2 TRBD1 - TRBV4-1 CASSQDRGAEGYTF TGCGCCAGCAGCCAAGACAGGGGGGCAGAAGGCTACACCTTC
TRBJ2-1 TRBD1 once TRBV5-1 CASSLEQGAIDEQFF TGCGCCAGCAGCTTGGAGCAGGGGGCTATCGATGAGCAGTTCTTC
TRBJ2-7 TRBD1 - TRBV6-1 CASTIRDRGSYEQYF TGTGCCAGCACCATCCGGGACAGGGGATCCTACGAGCAGTACTTC
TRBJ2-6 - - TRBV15 CATSRESSGANGLTF TGTGCCACCAGCAGAGAAAGTTCTGGGGCCAACGGCCTGACTTTC
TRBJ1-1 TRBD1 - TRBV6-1 CASMGQGAEAFF TGTGCCAGCATGGGACAGGGGGCTGAAGCTTTCTTT
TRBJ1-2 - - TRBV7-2 CASSLDGLEYGYTF TGTGCCAGCAGCTTAGATGGCCTGGAGTATGGCTACACCTTC
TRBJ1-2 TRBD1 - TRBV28 CASSPRTGRREGSTF TGTGCCAGCAGTCCCCGGACAGGGCGGAGGGAAGGGTCCACCTTC
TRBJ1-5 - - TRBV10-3 CAISGQGSNQPQHF TGTGCCATCAGTGGGCAGGGTAGCAATCAGCCCCAGCATTTT
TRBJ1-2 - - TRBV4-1 CASSQDSRVRSGYTF TGCGCCAGCAGCCAAGATAGCAGGGTGAGGAGTGGCTACACCTTC
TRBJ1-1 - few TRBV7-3 CASSLRTLSRNTEAFF TGTGCCAGCAGCTTAAGGACACTCTCAAGGAACACTGAAGCTTTCTTT
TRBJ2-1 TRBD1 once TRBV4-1 CASSQDTDRAINEQFF TGCGCCAGCAGCCAAGATACGGACAGGGCTATCAATGAGCAGTTCTTC
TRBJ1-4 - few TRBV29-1 CSCKGVANEKLFF TGCAGCTGTAAGGGAGTAGCTAATGAAAAACTGTTTTTT
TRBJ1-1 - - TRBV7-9 CASSLGQATEAFF TGTGCCAGCAGCTTAGGGCAGGCCACTGAAGCTTTCTTT
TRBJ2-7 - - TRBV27 CASSPLAYEQYF TGTGCCAGCAGTCCCCTTGCCTACGAGCAGTACTTC
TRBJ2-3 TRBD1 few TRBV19 CASSGDRGTDTQYF TGTGCCAGTAGTGGGGACAGGGGCACAGATACGCAGTATTTT
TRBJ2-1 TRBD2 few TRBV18 CASSPSGGYNEQFF TGTGCCAGCTCACCGAGCGGGGGATACAATGAGCAGTTCTTC
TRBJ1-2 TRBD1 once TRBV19 CASSMTGSMSNYGYTF TGTGCCAGTAGTATGACAGGGAGTATGTCTAACTATGGCTACACCTTC
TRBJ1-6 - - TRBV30 CAWSEGLTYNSPLHF TGTGCCTGGAGTGAGGGACTGACCTATAATTCACCCCTCCACTTT
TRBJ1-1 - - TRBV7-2 CASSLARGVPTEAFF TGTGCCAGCAGCTTAGCTCGGGGGGTCCCCACTGAAGCTTTCTTT
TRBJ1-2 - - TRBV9 CASSAGYRAAYGYTF TGTGCCAGCAGCGCGGGGTACAGGGCTGCCTATGGCTACACCTTC
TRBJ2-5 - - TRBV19 CASSLTVQETQYF TGTGCCAGTAGTCTGACAGTGCAAGAGACCCAGTACTTC
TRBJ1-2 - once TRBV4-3 CASSQGGGGDYGYTF TGCGCCAGCAGCCAAGGAGGAGGTGGGGACTATGGCTACACCTTC
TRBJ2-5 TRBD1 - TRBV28 CASNPTAKQGAWETQYF TGTGCCAGCAACCCCACAGCTAAACAGGGGGCATGGGAGACCCAGTACTTC
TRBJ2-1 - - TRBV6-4 CASSDSAGEANEQFF TGTGCCAGCAGTGACTCGGCAGGGGAAGCGAATGAGCAGTTCTTC
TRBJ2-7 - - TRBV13 CASSSNLAEQYF TGTGCCAGCAGCTCAAATTTGGCCGAGCAGTACTTC
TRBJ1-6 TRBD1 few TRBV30 CAWARQGRSPLHF TGTGCCTGGGCTCGACAGGGGCGTTCACCCCTCCACTTT
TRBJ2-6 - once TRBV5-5 CASSPTAGTGANVLTF TGTGCCAGCAGCCCTACCGCAGGGACTGGGGCCAACGTCCTGACTTTC
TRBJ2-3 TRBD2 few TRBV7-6 CASRATSGGSTDTQYF TGTGCCAGCAGGGCGACTAGCGGGGGTAGCACAGATACGCAGTATTTT
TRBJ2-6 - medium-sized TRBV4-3 CASSQDQGAGANVLTF TGCGCCAGCAGCCAAGATCAGGGTGCGGGGGCCAACGTCCTGACTTTC
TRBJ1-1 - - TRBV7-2 CASSLVGLGGAFF TGTGCCAGCAGCTTAGTGGGCCTCGGGGGAGCTTTCTTT
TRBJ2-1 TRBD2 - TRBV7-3 CASSLKGGRNEQFF TGTGCCAGCAGCTTAAAGGGAGGGCGGAATGAGCAGTTCTTC
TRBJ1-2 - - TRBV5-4 CASSLGGTDKNTF TGTGCCAGCAGCTTAGGCGGGACGGACAAAAACACCTTC
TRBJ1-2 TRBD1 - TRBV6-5 CASSSTPTGTYYGYTF TGTGCCAGCAGTTCCACCCCGACAGGGACCTACTATGGCTACACCTTC
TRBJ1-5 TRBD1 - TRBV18 CASSPGQGRPSNQPQHF TGTGCCAGCTCACCAGGACAGGGGAGACCCAGCAATCAGCCCCAGCATTTT
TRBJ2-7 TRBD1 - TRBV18 CASSSSTGGTYEQYF TGTGCCAGCTCATCGTCGACAGGGGGCACCTACGAGCAGTACTTC
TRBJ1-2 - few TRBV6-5 CASSPASPLRYGYTF TGTGCCAGCAGTCCCGCGTCCCCCCTCCGGTATGGCTACACCTTC
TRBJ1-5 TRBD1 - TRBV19 CASSIRGYRGSNQPQHF TGTGCCAGTAGTATACGGGGGTACAGGGGGAGCAATCAGCCCCAGCATTTT
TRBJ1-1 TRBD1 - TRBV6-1 CASSEAHYSGDRAFF TGTGCCAGCAGTGAAGCACACTACTCCGGGGACAGGGCTTTCTTT
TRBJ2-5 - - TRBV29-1 CSVRGKVKETQYF TGCAGCGTTAGGGGCAAAGTAAAAGAGACCCAGTACTTC
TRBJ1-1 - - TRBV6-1 CASTALAGTEAFF TGTGCCAGCACGGCCCTCGCGGGAACTGAAGCTTTCTTT
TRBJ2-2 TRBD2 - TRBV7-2 CASSSLGGAEELFF TGTGCCAGCAGCTCTCTCGGGGGGGCGGAGGAGCTGTTTTTT
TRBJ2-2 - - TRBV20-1 CSAGTTGELFF TGCAGTGCCGGGACTACCGGGGAGCTGTTTTTT
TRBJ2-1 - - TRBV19 CASSTGDEQFF TGTGCCAGTAGTACCGGTGATGAGCAGTTCTTC
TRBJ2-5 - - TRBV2 CASSDSETQYF TGTGCCAGCAGTGATAGCGAGACCCAGTACTTC
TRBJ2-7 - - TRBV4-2 CASSQAHSDSGTPIYEQYF TGTGCCAGCAGCCAAGCCCACTCCGACTCCGGGACTCCAATCTACGAGCAGTACTTC
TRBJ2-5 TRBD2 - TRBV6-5 CASSFLSSGRGETQYF TGTGCCAGCAGTTTTCTGAGTAGCGGGAGGGGAGAGACCCAGTACTTC
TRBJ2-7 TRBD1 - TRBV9 CASSVEYRGREQYF TGTGCCAGCAGCGTAGAATACAGGGGGCGGGAGCAGTACTTC